This passage covers 12 T cell receptor beta chains from one sample sequenced in a study of shared clonotypes between healthy human individuals. The assay was immunoSEQ multiplex PCR, and TCRdb's table has in-frame clones only and misses some. In the table there are roughly 2.5 million clones, around 94% of which are singletons. The material sequenced was naive CD4+ T cells sorted from blood. Described subset: CD45RA+ positively selected. The receptors stem from a man younger than 35 in good health.

With regard to this clone: At one boundary the junction diverges from the germline segment, which might be a read error. In nucleotides, the CDR3 is TGTGCCAGCAGGGAAGGGGATATGAACACTGAAGCTTTCTTT. Translation: CASREGDMNTEAFF. V gene TRBV6-1 combines with J gene TRBJ1-1, with D perhaps TRBD1 (5 bases). The length of the CDR3 is 14 residues. Per germline, CDR1 MNHNS and CDR2 SASEGT.

With respect to this clone: This sample includes further DNA sequences coding for the same CDR3. This chain connects TRBV5-1 to TRBJ1-4; D is ambiguous. Trimming took 0 bases from V and 0 from J, leaving 6 bases between them. The CDR3 is 15 amino acids. CDR1 and CDR2 from the germline V gene are SGHRS and YFSETQ. The CDR3 here is CASSLAATTNEKLFF. In DNA form, the CDR3 reads TGCGCCAGCAGCTTGGCGGCAACAACTAATGAAAAACTGTTTTTT.

The chain combines TRBV14 with TRBJ2-6; D gene unclear. The V end was cut by 4 bases, the J end by 4 bases, with 11 bases between. This CDR3 is 15 amino acids long. In germline, CDR1 is SGHDN, CDR2 FVKESK. The chain's CDR3 is CASSLSSSGANVLTF. CDR3 in DNA: TGTGCCAGCAGCCTTTCCTCCTCAGGGGCCAACGTCCTGACTTTC.

V gene TRBV9 combines with J gene TRBJ1-3; D gene uncertain. CDR3 size: 15 residues. The V gene lost 4 bases and the J gene lost 1 base, with 12 bases spanning the gap. Germline CDR1 and CDR2: SGDLS and YYNGEE. The CDR3 protein is CASSSLAQSGNTIYF. The CDR3 coding sequence is TGTGCCAGCAGCTCACTCGCCCAATCTGGAAACACCATATATTTT. The whole variable domain, remainder taken from reference TRBV9 and TRBJ1-3, is DSGVTQTPKHLITATGQRVTLRCSPRSGDLSVYWYQQSLDQGLQFLIQYYNGEERAKGNILERFSAQQFPDLHSELNLSSLELGDSALYFCASSSLAQSGNTIYFGEGSWLTVV.

The rearrangement joins TRBV9 to TRBJ2-7, with TRBD2 identical over 8 bases. The CDR3 is made up of 15 amino acids. The trim removed 0 bases at V and 1 base at J, leaving 3 bases unmatched. Germline V gene sequence: CDR1 SGDLS, CDR2 YYNGEE. The CDR3 here is CASSVGVAGSYEQYF. The CDR3 nucleotides read TGTGCCAGCAGCGTAGGGGTAGCGGGATCCTACGAGCAGTACTTC.

This clone showed up just once. The genes are TRBV2 and TRBJ2-7, with D possibly matching TRBD2 (6 bases). The germline V gene has CDR1 SNHLY and CDR2 FYNNEI. CDR3 length equals 14 residues. Trimming stripped 1 base from V and 7 bases from J, with 14 bases between. The CDR3 DNA follows: TGTGCCAGCAGTGAAGGATTAGCGGCAGCAGAGCAGTACTTC. Protein sequence: CASSEGLAAAEQYF. The full variable domain, in which reference TRBV2 and TRBJ2-7 provide the parts outside the CDR3, is EPEVTQTPSHQVTQMGQEVILRCVPISNHLYFYWYRQILGQKVEFLVSFYNNEISEKSEIFDDQFSVERPDGSNFTLKIRSTKLEDSAMYFCASSEGLAAAEQYFGPGTRLTVT.

This rearrangement joins TRBV7-2 to TRBJ2-7; D gene ambiguous. This CDR3 comprises 14 residues. The ends were cut back, 0 bases at V and 2 bases at J, with 8 bases in the middle. The germline V gene encodes CDR1 SGHTA and CDR2 FQGNSA. In DNA form, the CDR3 reads TGTGCCAGCAGCTTAGCTTTCGCGGCCTACGAGCAGTACTTC. As protein: CASSLAFAAYEQYF.

The V and J genes are TRBV6-5 and TRBJ1-1; 7 bases line up with TRBD1. CDR3 length: 14 amino acids. From germline, CDR1 is MNHEY and CDR2 SVGAGI. V was clipped by 7 bases and J by 1 base; unmatched bases: 6. The DNA of the CDR3 is TGTGCCAGCACCCAGGGGGTCCAGAACACTGAAGCTTTCTTT. Encoded protein: CASTQGVQNTEAFF.

The chain couples TRBV10-3 to TRBJ2-5, with D perhaps matching TRBD2 (5 bases). The CDR3 is 12 amino acids. Germline V gene data show CDR1 as ENHRY and CDR2 as SYGVKD. V lost 6 bases to trimming and J lost 3 bases, with 8 bases between them. CDR3 protein: CAISRGEETQYF. CDR3 bases: TGTGCCATCAGCCGGGGTGAAGAGACCCAGTACTTC.

This rearrangement joins TRBV28 to TRBJ1-2; TRBD1 matches at 7 bases. This CDR3 is built from 14 residues. Germline CDR1 is MDHEN and CDR2 is SYDVKM. V was clipped by 5 bases and J by 2 bases; unmatched bases: 5. The chain's CDR3 is CASSGTVENYGYTF. CDR3 nucleotides: TGTGCCAGCAGTGGGACAGTTGAAAACTATGGCTACACCTTC.

This chain connects TRBV6-6 to TRBJ2-7, with D perhaps being TRBD1 or TRBD2 (6 bases each). With 4 bases removed from V and 5 bases from J, the gap between germline ends came to 21 bases. Germline V lookup: CDR1 MNHNY, CDR2 SVGAGI (reference sequence). The CDR3 extends over 16 amino acids. CDR3 nucleotides: TGTGCCAGCAGTTTGGGGGGCCCGGGGCAAAATAACGAGCAGTACTTC. This gives the protein CASSLGGPGQNNEQYF.

The rearrangement uses TRBV10-2 and TRBJ1-1; D not certain. CDR3 length: 16 amino acids. Trimming left V 8 bases short and J 1 base short, with 20 bases between. Germline loops: CDR1 WSHSY, CDR2 SAAADI. DNA of the CDR3: TGCGCCAGCGAAGACATCGCAGGCAAAAGGAACACTGAAGCTTTCTTT. Translating it yields CASEDIAGKRNTEAFF.